This T cell receptor (beta chain) stems from a study of Graves' ophthalmopathy and Graves' hyperthyroidism. Whole-study findings and limits: The blood repertoire also included most expanded thyroid clonotypes above 0.001 frequency.

In regard to this clonotype: Antigen specificity is unknown.

RNA transcripts were the source from which TCR beta CDR3 regions were amplified. Amplification began with first-round RT-PCR using HTBI primers, then second-round multiplex PCR was performed. TCRdb called the multiplex PCR reads again in MiXCR, with one record for every CDR3 protein. The sample has over 650,000 distinct CDR3 sequences, just over 40% seen once; the top ten hold more than 2.5%. The germline V gene has CDR1 SNHLY and CDR2 FYNNEI. With 0 bases removed from V and 8 bases from J, the gap between germline ends came to 16 bases. CDR3 length equals 15 residues. Uncontrolled infections, other autoimmune diseases, pregnancy or lactation barred patients from enrollment.

This chain connects TRBV2 to TRBJ1-2; tentatively, D is TRBD1 (5 bases). This sequence was found in an adult man with Graves' ophthalmopathy. The sequencing sample was made of peripheral blood. CDR3: CASSEASQGLRGYTF. DNA for the CDR3: TGTGCCAGCAGTGAAGCCTCCCAGGGTTTGAGGGGCTACACCTTC.